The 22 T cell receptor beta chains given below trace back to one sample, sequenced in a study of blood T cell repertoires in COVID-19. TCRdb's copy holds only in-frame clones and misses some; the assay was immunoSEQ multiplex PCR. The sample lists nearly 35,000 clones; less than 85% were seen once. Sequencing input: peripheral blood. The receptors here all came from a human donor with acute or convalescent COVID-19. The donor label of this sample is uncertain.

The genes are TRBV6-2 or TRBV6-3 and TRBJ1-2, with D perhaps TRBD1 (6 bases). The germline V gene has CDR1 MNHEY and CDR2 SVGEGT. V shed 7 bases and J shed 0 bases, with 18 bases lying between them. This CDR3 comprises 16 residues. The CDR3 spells CASIPSNREANYGYTF. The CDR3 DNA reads TGTGCCAGCATCCCTTCAAACAGGGAAGCTAACTATGGCTACACCTTC.

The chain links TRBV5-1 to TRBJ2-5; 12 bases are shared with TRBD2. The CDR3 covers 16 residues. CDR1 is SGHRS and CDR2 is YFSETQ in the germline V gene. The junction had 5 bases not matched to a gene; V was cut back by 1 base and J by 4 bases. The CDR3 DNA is TGCGCCAGCAGCTTGCCTAGCGGGGGGGATGGAGAGACCCAGTACTTC. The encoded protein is CASSLPSGGDGETQYF.

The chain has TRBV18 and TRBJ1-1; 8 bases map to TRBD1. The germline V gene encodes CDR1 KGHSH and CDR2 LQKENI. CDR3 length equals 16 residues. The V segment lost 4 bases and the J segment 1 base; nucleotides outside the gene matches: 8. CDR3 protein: CASSQTGGRANTEAFF. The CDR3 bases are TGTGCCAGCTCACAAACAGGGGGACGGGCGAACACTGAAGCTTTCTTT.

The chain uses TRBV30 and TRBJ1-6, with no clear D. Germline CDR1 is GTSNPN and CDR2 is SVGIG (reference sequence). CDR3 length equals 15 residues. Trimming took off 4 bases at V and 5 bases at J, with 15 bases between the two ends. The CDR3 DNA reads TGTGCCTGGACCTCACCCGCCGGGAATAATTCACCCCTCCACTTT. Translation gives CAWTSPAGNNSPLHF.

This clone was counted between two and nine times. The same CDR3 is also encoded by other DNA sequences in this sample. In DNA, the CDR3 is TGTGCCAGTAAGAATATCCGACTACAGGGGGTTGATTCACCCCTCCACTTT. It translates to CASKNIRLQGVDSPLHF. The chain recombines TRBV19 with TRBJ1-6, with 8 bases aligning to TRBD1. The V gene's germline CDR1 is LNHDA and CDR2 SQIVND (reference sequence). There are 17 residues in the CDR3. Losses at the gene ends were 7 bases for V and 8 bases for J; bases not matched to a gene: 16.

The CDR3 protein is CASKSSGSTDTQYF. In DNA, the CDR3 is TGTGCCAGTAAGTCTAGCGGTAGCACAGATACGCAGTATTTT. The J gene is TRBJ2-3, the V gene TRBV19, with 7 bases identical to TRBD2. Trimming at V came to 7 bases and at J to 0 bases, leaving 4 bases not matched to a gene. Germline V CDR1 and CDR2: LNHDA, SQIVND (reference sequence). The length of the CDR3 is 14 residues.

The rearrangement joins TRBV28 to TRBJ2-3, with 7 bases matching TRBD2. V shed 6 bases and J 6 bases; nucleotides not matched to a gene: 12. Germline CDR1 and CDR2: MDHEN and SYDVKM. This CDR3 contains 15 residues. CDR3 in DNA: TGTGCCAGCAGACCCCCGGGGGGTGTATCTGATACGCAGTATTTT. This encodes CASRPPGGVSDTQYF.

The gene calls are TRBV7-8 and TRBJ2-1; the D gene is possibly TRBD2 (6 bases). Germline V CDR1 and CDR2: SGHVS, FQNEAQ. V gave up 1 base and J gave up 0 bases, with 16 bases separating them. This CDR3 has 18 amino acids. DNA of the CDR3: TGTGCCAGCAGCTTAGGGTGGGGCGGGACGAGCTCCTACAATGAGCAGTTCTTC. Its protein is CASSLGWGGTSSYNEQFF. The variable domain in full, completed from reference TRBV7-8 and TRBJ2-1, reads GAGVSQSPRYKVAKRGQDVALRCDPISGHVSLFWYQQALGQGPEFLTYFQNEAQLDKSGLPSDRFFAERPEGSVSTLKIQRTQQEDSAVYLCASSLGWGGTSSYNEQFFGPGTRLTVL.

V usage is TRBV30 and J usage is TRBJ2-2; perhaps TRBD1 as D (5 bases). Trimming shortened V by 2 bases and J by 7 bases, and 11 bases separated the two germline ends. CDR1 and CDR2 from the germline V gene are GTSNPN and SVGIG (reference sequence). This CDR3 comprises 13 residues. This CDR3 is CAWSRGYDGELFF. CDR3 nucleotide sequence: TGTGCCTGGAGTAGGGGTTACGACGGGGAGCTGTTTTTT.

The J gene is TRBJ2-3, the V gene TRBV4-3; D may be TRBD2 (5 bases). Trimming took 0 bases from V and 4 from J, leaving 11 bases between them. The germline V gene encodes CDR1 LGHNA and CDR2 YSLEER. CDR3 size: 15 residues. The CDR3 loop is CASSQDYGSADTQYF. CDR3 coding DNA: TGCGCCAGCAGCCAAGATTATGGGAGCGCAGATACGCAGTATTTT.

CDR3 nucleotide sequence: TGTGCCAGCAGTTTCGAAAGGGGAAAACTGTTTTTT. Its translation is CASSFERGKLFF. This chain joins TRBV12-3 or TRBV12-4 and TRBJ1-4, with a weak D call TRBD1 (5 bases). The length of the CDR3 is 12 residues. Trimming took off 3 bases at V and 10 bases at J, with 9 bases between the two ends.

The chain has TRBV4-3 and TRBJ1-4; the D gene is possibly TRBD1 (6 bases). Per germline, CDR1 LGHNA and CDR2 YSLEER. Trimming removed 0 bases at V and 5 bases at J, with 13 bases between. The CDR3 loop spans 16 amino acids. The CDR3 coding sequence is TGCGCCAGCAGCCAAGATCGGATACAGGGAAATGAAAAACTGTTTTTT. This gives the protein CASSQDRIQGNEKLFF.

CDR3 DNA: TGTGCCAGCAGTCTCCAGGGATATAATTCACCCCTCCACTTT. Encoded protein: CASSLQGYNSPLHF. The V gene is TRBV28, the J gene TRBJ1-6, with D maybe TRBD1 (5 bases). V shed 5 bases and J shed 4 bases, with 9 bases lying between them. CDR3 size: 14 residues. Per the germline V gene, CDR1 is MDHEN and CDR2 is SYDVKM.

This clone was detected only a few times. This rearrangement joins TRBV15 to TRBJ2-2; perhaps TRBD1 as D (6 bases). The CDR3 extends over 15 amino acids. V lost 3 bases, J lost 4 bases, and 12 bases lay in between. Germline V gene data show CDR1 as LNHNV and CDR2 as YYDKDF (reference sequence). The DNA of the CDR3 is TGTGCCACCAGCAGCGCGAAACAGGGCACCGGGGAGCTGTTTTTT. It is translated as CATSSAKQGTGELFF.

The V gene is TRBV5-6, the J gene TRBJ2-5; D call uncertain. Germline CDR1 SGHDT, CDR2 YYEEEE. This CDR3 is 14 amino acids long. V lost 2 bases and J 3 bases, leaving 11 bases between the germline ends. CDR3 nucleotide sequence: TGTGCCAGCAGCTTACCGTCAGTGAAAGAGACCCAGTACTTC. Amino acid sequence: CASSLPSVKETQYF.

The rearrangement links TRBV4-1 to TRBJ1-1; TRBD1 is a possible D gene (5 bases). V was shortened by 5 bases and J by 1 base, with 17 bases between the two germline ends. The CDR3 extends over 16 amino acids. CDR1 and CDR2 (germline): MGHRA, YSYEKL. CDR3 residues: CASSWGRIKKNTEAFF. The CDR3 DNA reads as TGCGCCAGCAGCTGGGGCAGGATCAAGAAGAACACTGAAGCTTTCTTT.

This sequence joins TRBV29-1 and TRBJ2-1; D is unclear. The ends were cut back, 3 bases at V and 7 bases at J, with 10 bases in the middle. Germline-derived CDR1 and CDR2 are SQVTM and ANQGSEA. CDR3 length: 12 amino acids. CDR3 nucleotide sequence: TGCAGCGTTGATCACGGTCCAAATGAGCAGTTCTTC. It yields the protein CSVDHGPNEQFF.

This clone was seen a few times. The CDR3 bases are TGTGCCAGTAGTATTCTTCGGGGTTCCTTAACCAATCAGCCCCAGCATTTT. This translates into CASSILRGSLTNQPQHF. The V call is TRBV19, the J call TRBJ1-5, with D hard to call. V shed 3 bases and J shed 3 bases, with 18 bases lying between them. Germline V gives CDR1 LNHDA, CDR2 SQIVND (reference sequence). This CDR3 region has 17 residues.

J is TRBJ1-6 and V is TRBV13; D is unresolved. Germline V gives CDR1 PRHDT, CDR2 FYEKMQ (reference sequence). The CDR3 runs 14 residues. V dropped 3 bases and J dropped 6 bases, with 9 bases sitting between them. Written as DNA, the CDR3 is TGTGCCAGCAGCTTGGGTAGCCTTAATTCACCCCTCCACTTT. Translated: CASSLGSLNSPLHF.

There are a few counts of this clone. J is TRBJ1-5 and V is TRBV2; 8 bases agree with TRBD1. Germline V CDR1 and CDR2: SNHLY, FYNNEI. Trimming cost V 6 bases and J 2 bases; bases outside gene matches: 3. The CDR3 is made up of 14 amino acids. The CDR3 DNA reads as TGTGCCAGCAGACAGGGGGGTGGCAATCAGCCCCAGCATTTT. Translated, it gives CASRQGGGNQPQHF.

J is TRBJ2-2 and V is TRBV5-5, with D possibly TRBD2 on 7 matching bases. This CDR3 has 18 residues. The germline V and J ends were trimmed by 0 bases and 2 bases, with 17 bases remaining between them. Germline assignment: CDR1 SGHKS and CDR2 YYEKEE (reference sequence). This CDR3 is CASSLEQRRGPNTGELFF. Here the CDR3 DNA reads TGTGCCAGCAGCTTGGAACAACGGCGGGGGCCCAACACCGGGGAGCTGTTTTTT. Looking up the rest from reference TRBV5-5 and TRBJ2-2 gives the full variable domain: DAGVTQSPTHLIKTRGQQVTLRCSPISGHKSVSWYQQVLGQGPQFIFQYYEKEERGRGNFPDRFSARQFPNYSSELNVNALLLGDSALYLCASSLEQRRGPNTGELFFGEGSRLTVL.

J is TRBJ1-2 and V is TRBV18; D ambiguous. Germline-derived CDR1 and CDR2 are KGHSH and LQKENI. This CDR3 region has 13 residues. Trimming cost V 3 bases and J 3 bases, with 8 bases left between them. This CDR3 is CASSPAMDYGYTF. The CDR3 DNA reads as TGTGCCAGCTCACCGGCAATGGACTATGGCTACACCTTC.